This T cell receptor beta chain originates from a study of neurological immune-mediated disorders. The unsorted libraries were made from 2 million PBMCs kept at -80 C. Germline V gene lookup returns CDR1 LGHNA and CDR2 YSLEER. The CDR3 totals 13 residues. Trimming removed 4 bases from V and 11 bases from J, with 17 bases in between. Sequencing runs each yielded over 160 million TCR-beta sequences from 15-18 subjects. TCRdb reprocessed the 5' RACE reads via MiXCR and lists one record per CDR3 protein. Of tens of thousands of distinct CDR3 sequences in the sample, around 4.8% are singletons; the top ten hold around 3.5%.

The TCR comes from a woman between 45 and 60 years old with multiple sclerosis. Source material: PBMCs. The V and J genes are TRBV4-3 and TRBJ1-1, with D possibly matching TRBD1 (6 bases). CDR3 sequence: CASSPGRGQFAFF. In DNA form, the CDR3 reads TGCGCCAGCAGCCCTGGGAGAGGACAGTTCGCTTTCTTT.